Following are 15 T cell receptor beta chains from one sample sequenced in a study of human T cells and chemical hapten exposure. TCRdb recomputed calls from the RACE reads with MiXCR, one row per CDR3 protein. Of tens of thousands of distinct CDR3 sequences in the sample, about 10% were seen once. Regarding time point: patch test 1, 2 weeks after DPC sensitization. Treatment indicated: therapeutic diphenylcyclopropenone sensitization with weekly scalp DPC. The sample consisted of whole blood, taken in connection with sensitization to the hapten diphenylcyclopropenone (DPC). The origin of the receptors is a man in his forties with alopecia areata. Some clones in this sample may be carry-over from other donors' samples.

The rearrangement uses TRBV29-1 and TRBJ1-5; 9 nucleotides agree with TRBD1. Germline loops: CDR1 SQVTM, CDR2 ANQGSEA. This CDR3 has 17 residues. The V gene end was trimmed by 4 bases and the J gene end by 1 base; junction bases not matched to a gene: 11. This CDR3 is CSVGIRDRATSNQPQHF. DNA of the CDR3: TGCAGCGTTGGGATCCGGGACAGGGCCACAAGCAATCAGCCCCAGCATTTT.

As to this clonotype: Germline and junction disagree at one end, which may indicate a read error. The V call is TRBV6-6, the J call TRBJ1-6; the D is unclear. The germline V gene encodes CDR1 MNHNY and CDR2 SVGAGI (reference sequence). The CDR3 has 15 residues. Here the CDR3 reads CASLSPGSYNLPLHF. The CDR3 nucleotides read TGTGCCAGCCTAAGCCCCGGCTCCTATAATTTACCCCTCCACTTT.

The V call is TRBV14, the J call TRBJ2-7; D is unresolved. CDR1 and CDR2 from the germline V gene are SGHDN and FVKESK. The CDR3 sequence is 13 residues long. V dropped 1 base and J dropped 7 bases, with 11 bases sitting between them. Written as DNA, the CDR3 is TGTGCCAGCAGCCAAGTGCGTGGTCGGGAGCAGTACTTC. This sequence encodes CASSQVRGREQYF.

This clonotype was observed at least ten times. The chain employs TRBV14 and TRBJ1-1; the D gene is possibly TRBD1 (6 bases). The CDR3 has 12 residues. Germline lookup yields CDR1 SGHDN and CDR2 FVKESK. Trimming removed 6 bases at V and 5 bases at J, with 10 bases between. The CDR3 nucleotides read TGTGCCAGCAGTTCCCAGGGGACTGAAGCTTTCTTT. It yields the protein CASSSQGTEAFF.

The CDR3: CAISGEQQVSGANVLTF. Here the CDR3 DNA reads TGTGCCATCAGTGGGGAACAACAGGTCTCTGGGGCCAACGTCCTGACTTTC. The chain carries TRBV10-3 and TRBJ2-6, with a weak D call TRBD1 (5 bases). CDR1 is ENHRY, CDR2 SYGVKD, per germline. Trimming cost V 4 bases and J 0 bases, with 13 bases left between them. The CDR3 sequence is 17 residues long.

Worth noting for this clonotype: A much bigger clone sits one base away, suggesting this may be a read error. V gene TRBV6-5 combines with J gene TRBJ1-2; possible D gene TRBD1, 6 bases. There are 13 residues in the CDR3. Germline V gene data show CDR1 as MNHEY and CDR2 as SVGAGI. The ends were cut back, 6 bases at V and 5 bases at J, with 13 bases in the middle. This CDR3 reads CASRRTARYGYTF. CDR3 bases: TGTGCCAGCAGGCGGACAGCCCGTTATGGCTACACCTTC.

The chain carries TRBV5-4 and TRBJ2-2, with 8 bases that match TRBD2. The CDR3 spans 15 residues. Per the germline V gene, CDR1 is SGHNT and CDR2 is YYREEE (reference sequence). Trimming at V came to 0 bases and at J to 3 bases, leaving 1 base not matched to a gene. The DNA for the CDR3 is TGTGCCAGCAGCTTGGCCGGGAGGGACACCGGGGAGCTGTTTTTT. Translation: CASSLAGRDTGELFF.

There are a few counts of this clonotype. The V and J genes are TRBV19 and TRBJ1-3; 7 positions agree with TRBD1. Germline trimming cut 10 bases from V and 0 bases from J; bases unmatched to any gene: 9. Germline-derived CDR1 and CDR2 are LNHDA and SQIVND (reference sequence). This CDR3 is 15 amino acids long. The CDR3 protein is CATNTRGSSGNTIYF. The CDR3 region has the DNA TGTGCCACCAATACCAGGGGGAGCTCTGGAAACACCATATATTTT.

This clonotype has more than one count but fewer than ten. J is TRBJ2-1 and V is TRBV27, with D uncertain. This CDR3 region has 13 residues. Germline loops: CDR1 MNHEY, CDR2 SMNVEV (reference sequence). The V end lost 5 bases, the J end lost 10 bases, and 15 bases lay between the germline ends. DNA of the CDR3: TGTGCCAGCAGTATTTGGTACGGAGAAGAGCAGTTCTTC. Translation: CASSIWYGEEQFF.

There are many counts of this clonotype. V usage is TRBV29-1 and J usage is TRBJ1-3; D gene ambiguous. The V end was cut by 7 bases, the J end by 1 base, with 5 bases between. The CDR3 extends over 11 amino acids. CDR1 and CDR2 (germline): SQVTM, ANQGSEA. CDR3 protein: CSGISGNTIYF. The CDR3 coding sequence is TGCAGCGGCATTTCTGGAAACACCATATATTTT.

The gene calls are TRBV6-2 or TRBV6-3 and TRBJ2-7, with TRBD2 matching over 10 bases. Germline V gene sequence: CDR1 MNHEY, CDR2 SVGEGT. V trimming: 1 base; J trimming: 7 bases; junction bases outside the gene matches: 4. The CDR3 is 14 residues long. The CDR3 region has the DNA TGTGCCAGCAGTTACTGGCTAGCGGGAGAAGAGCAGTACTTC. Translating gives CASSYWLAGEEQYF.

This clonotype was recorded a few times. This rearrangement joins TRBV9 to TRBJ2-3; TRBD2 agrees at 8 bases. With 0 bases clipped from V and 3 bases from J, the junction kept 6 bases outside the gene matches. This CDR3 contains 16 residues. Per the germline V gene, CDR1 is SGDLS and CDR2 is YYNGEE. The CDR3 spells CASSVGSGSRTDTQYF. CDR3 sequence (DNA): TGTGCCAGCAGCGTAGGAAGCGGGAGTCGGACAGATACGCAGTATTTT.

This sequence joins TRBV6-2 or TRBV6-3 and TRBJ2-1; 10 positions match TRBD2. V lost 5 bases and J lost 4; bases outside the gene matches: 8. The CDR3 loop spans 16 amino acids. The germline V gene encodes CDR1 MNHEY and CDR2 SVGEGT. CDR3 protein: CASSPGWTSGYNEQFF. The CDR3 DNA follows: TGTGCCAGCAGTCCCGGTTGGACTAGCGGTTACAATGAGCAGTTCTTC.

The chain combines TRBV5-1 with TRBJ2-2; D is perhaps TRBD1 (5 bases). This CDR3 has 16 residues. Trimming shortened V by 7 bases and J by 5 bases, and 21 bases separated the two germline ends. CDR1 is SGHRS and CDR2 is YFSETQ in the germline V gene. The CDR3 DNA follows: TGCGCCAGCCGTGTAGCTCAGGGCCCTTGGACCGGGGAGCTGTTTTTT. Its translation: CASRVAQGPWTGELFF.

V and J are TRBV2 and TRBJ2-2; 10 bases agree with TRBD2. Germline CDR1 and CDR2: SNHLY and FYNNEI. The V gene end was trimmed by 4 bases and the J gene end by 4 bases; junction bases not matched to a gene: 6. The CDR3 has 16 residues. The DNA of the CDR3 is TGTGCCAGCAGTGGGGCTAGCGGGAGAGGCACCGGGGAGCTGTTTTTT. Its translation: CASSGASGRGTGELFF.